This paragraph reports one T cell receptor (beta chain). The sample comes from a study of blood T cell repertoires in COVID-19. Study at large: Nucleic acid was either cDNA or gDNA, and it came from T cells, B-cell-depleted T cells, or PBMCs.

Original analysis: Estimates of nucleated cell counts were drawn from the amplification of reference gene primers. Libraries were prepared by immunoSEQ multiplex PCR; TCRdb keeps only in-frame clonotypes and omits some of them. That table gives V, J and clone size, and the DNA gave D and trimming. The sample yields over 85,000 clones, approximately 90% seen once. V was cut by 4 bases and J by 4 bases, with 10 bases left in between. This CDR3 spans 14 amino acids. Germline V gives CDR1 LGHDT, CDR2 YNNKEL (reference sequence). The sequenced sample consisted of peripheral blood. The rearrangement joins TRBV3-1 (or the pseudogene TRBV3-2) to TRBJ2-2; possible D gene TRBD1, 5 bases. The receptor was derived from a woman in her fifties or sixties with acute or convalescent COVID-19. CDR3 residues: CASSLRQLTGELFF. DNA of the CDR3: TGTGCCAGCAGCCTCAGACAGCTCACCGGGGAGCTGTTTTTT.